Shown below are 29 T cell receptor beta chains from a single sample sequenced in a study of blood T cell repertoires in COVID-19. Assay: immunoSEQ multiplex PCR; the TCRdb copy retains only in-frame clones and omits some. The table includes approximately 60,000 clones, 84% detected once. Material: peripheral blood. Receptors were obtained from a man aged 65-85 years with active COVID-19.

The CDR3 sequence: CASSTSTDTQYF. The CDR3 bases are TGTGCCAGCTCGACTAGCACAGATACGCAGTATTTT. The rearrangement uses TRBV11-2 and TRBJ2-3; no clear D gene. The CDR3 has 12 residues. V was pared by 8 bases and J by 0 bases, with 6 bases between. Looked up from germline, CDR1 is SGHAT and CDR2 is FQNNGV.

This clone was picked up a small number of times. The chain couples TRBV27 to TRBJ1-1; D perhaps matches TRBD1 (6 bases). CDR1 and CDR2 from the germline V gene are MNHEY and SMNVEV (reference sequence). The CDR3 covers 14 residues. V was trimmed by 6 bases and J by 0 bases, leaving 11 bases between them. CDR3 DNA sequence: TGTGCCAGCAGCCTACAGGGAGTGAACACTGAAGCTTTCTTT. This codes for CASSLQGVNTEAFF.

The chain carries TRBV19 and TRBJ2-1, with no clear D. The CDR3 consists of 13 residues. V was clipped by 1 base and J by 5 bases, with 6 bases between them. The germline CDR1 and CDR2 sequences are LNHDA and SQIVND (reference sequence). CDR3 in DNA: TGTGCCAGTAGTATAGGGCAGAACAATGAGCAGTTCTTC. Translation: CASSIGQNNEQFF.

J is TRBJ1-1 and V is TRBV7-6; D perhaps matches TRBD1 (6 bases). Germline loops: CDR1 SGHVS, CDR2 FNYEAQ. Trimming removed 6 bases at V and 0 bases at J, with 14 bases between. The CDR3 covers 15 residues. In DNA, the CDR3 is TGTGCCAGCAGTCAGAGCGCAGGGGTGAACACTGAAGCTTTCTTT. It encodes CASSQSAGVNTEAFF.

A few counts support this clone. J is TRBJ1-2 and V is TRBV7-8; 7 nucleotides align to TRBD1. The CDR3 is 13 amino acids. Germline V lookup: CDR1 SGHVS, CDR2 FQNEAQ. The trim removed 4 bases at V and 7 bases at J, leaving 6 bases unmatched. The CDR3 coding sequence is TGTGCCAGCAGCTCCCGGACAGGAACTGGCTACACCTTC. Residues: CASSSRTGTGYTF.

CDR3 amino acids: CASSYEQGTEAFF. The CDR3 DNA is TGTGCCAGCAGCTACGAACAGGGCACTGAAGCTTTCTTT. V and J are TRBV7-3 and TRBJ1-1; maybe TRBD1 (6 bases). The V end was cut by 4 bases, the J end by 4 bases, with 10 bases between. The germline CDR1 and CDR2 sequences are SGHTA and FQGTGA. The CDR3 totals 13 residues.

The chain is built from TRBV28 and TRBJ2-7; TRBD2 matches at 7 bases. Germline values: CDR1 MDHEN, CDR2 SYDVKM. CDR3 length equals 15 residues. With 2 bases clipped from V and 1 base from J, the junction kept 5 bases outside the gene matches. The CDR3 nucleotides are TGTGCCAGCAGTTTACAAGCTAGCGGATCCTACGAGCAGTACTTC. Translation: CASSLQASGSYEQYF.

The rearrangement links TRBV5-4 to TRBJ2-2; 9 nucleotides align to TRBD1. This CDR3 comprises 16 residues. Per the germline V gene, CDR1 is SGHNT and CDR2 is YYREEE (reference sequence). V lost 5 bases and J lost 1; bases outside the gene matches: 6. CDR3 protein: CASSLPGQGNTGELFF. DNA for the CDR3: TGTGCCAGCAGTTTACCGGGACAGGGGAACACCGGGGAGCTGTTTTTT.

The V gene is TRBV7-2, the J gene TRBJ2-3; D remains ambiguous. CDR1 and CDR2 (germline): SGHTA, FQGNSA. The V end lost 4 bases, the J end lost 5 bases, and 7 bases lay between the germline ends. The CDR3 runs to 12 residues. The CDR3 loop is CASSSYRDTQYF. CDR3 DNA sequence: TGTGCCAGCAGCTCCTACAGAGATACGCAGTATTTT.

Only one count was recorded for this clone. The CDR3 nucleotides read TGTGCCAGCAGCGCGACCGGGGGAGGGAACATTCAGTACTTC. It encodes CASSATGGGNIQYF. The chain is built from TRBV9 and TRBJ2-4; 7 nucleotides line up with TRBD2. This CDR3 has 14 amino acids. The J segment lost 7 bases and the V segment lost 3 bases, leaving 7 bases of the junction unmatched. The germline CDR1 and CDR2 sequences are SGDLS and YYNGEE.

J is TRBJ2-7 and V is TRBV28; 8 nucleotides agree with TRBD1. Per the germline V gene, CDR1 is MDHEN and CDR2 is SYDVKM. This CDR3 is 13 amino acids long. The V gene end was trimmed by 5 bases and the J gene end by 6 bases; junction bases not matched to a gene: 6. The CDR3 nucleotides are TGTGCCAGCAGTGCCCCGGACAGGGCCGAGCAGTACTTC. Translated, it gives CASSAPDRAEQYF.

The rearrangement joins TRBV27 to TRBJ2-7; TRBD1 agrees at 9 bases. V trimming: 5 bases; J trimming: 4 bases; junction bases outside the gene matches: 9. The CDR3 is 15 residues long. Germline V CDR1 and CDR2: MNHEY, SMNVEV (reference sequence). CDR3 coding DNA: TGTGCCAGCAGTCCTCGACAGGGGGTGGGGTACGAGCAGTACTTC. It codes for CASSPRQGVGYEQYF.

A single count supports this clone. The chain carries TRBV5-1 and TRBJ2-5; 9 nucleotides line up with TRBD2. This CDR3 is built from 16 residues. Trimming cost V 4 bases and J 5 bases; bases outside gene matches: 12. The germline V gene encodes CDR1 SGHRS and CDR2 YFSETQ. This CDR3 is CASSASSGSRKETQYF. The CDR3 nucleotides read TGCGCCAGCAGCGCGAGTAGCGGGAGTAGGAAGGAGACCCAGTACTTC.

V is TRBV7-8 and J is TRBJ2-7; D possibly corresponds to TRBD2 (6 bases). This CDR3 spans 16 amino acids. In germline, CDR1 is SGHVS, CDR2 FQNEAQ. V was trimmed by 5 bases and J by 2 bases, leaving 19 bases between them. The DNA for the CDR3 is TGTGCCAGCAGCCTCAGCGCGGGACTCCTCGCCTACGAGCAGTACTTC. Residues: CASSLSAGLLAYEQYF. Together with reference TRBV7-8 and TRBJ2-7, the CDR3 gives the full variable domain: GAGVSQSPRYKVAKRGQDVALRCDPISGHVSLFWYQQALGQGPEFLTYFQNEAQLDKSGLPSDRFFAERPEGSVSTLKIQRTQQEDSAVYLCASSLSAGLLAYEQYFGPGTRLTVT.

The V and J genes are TRBV6-4 and TRBJ1-6; possible D gene TRBD1, 5 bases. This CDR3 spans 15 amino acids. In germline, CDR1 is MRHNA, CDR2 SNTAGT. V was pared by 2 bases and J by 6 bases, with 11 bases between. CDR3 residues: CASSDGREGNSPLHF. CDR3 nucleotide sequence: TGTGCCAGCAGTGACGGCAGGGAGGGTAATTCACCCCTCCACTTT.

The chain couples TRBV11-3 to TRBJ2-7; possible D gene TRBD2, 5 bases. The CDR3 has 14 amino acids. The V gene lost 5 bases and the J gene lost 2 bases, with 13 bases spanning the gap. The V gene's germline CDR1 is SGHNT and CDR2 YENEEA. CDR3 in amino acids: CASSPWEKPYEQYF. Written as DNA, the CDR3 is TGTGCCAGCAGCCCCTGGGAGAAACCCTACGAGCAGTACTTC.

The chain joins TRBV20-1 to TRBJ1-1; the D is unclear. The ends were cut back, 4 bases at V and 3 bases at J, with 3 bases in the middle. Germline loops: CDR1 DFQATT, CDR2 SNEGSKA (reference sequence). The CDR3 is 10 residues long. DNA of the CDR3: TGCAGTGCTATAGACACTGAAGCTTTCTTT. The encoded protein is CSAIDTEAFF.

The chain links TRBV19 to TRBJ1-1; D gene unclear. V lost 3 bases to trimming and J lost 0 bases, with 11 bases between them. CDR1 is LNHDA, CDR2 SQIVND, per germline (reference sequence). The CDR3 is 15 residues long. The CDR3 loop reads CASSMERVLNTEAFF. In DNA form, the CDR3 reads TGTGCCAGTAGTATGGAACGGGTATTGAACACTGAAGCTTTCTTT. Looking up the rest from reference TRBV19 and TRBJ1-1 gives the full variable domain: DGGITQSPKYLFRKEGQNVTLSCEQNLNHDAMYWYRQDPGQGLRLIYYSQIVNDFQKGDIAEGYSVSREKKESFPLTVTSAQKNPTAFYLCASSMERVLNTEAFFGQGTRLTVV.

The rearrangement joins TRBV7-2 to TRBJ2-3; TRBD2 agrees at 9 bases. The length of the CDR3 is 16 residues. Germline loops: CDR1 SGHTA, CDR2 FQGNSA. V gave up 2 bases and J gave up 4 bases; unmatched junction bases: 7. DNA for the CDR3: TGTGCCAGCAGCTTAAGATTAGCGGGAGCGGCAGATACGCAGTATTTT. It is translated as CASSLRLAGAADTQYF. The entire variable domain, with the rest obtained from reference TRBV7-2 and TRBJ2-3, is as follows: GAGVSQSPSNKVTEKGKDVELRCDPISGHTALYWYRQSLGQGLEFLIYFQGNSAPDKSGLPSDRFSAERTGGSVSTLTIQRTQQEDSAVYLCASSLRLAGAADTQYFGPGTRLTVL.

The chain employs TRBV18 and TRBJ2-3; possibly TRBD2 for D (6 bases). This CDR3 has 15 residues. Looked up from germline, CDR1 is KGHSH and CDR2 is LQKENI. Trimming shortened V by 4 bases and J by 0 bases, and 11 bases separated the two germline ends. In DNA, the CDR3 is TGTGCCAGCTCACTAAGCGGGCCTAGCACAGATACGCAGTATTTT. Translation: CASSLSGPSTDTQYF. The entire variable domain, with the rest obtained from reference TRBV18 and TRBJ2-3, is as follows: NAGVMQNPRHLVRRRGQEARLRCSPMKGHSHVYWYRQLPEEGLKFMVYLQKENIIDESGMPKERFSAEFPKEGPSILRIQQVVRGDSAAYFCASSLSGPSTDTQYFGPGTRLTVL.

The chain combines TRBV7-2 with TRBJ2-1; no definite D call. Germline V gives CDR1 SGHTA, CDR2 FQGNSA. V was pared by 1 base and J by 5 bases, with 6 bases between. The CDR3 runs to 13 residues. The CDR3 DNA follows: TGTGCCAGCAGCTTAGGTAATAACAATGAGCAGTTCTTC. Its translation is CASSLGNNNEQFF.

The gene calls are TRBV11-3 and TRBJ2-5, with D maybe TRBD1 (6 bases). Trimming shortened V by 5 bases and J by 4 bases, and 8 bases separated the two germline ends. CDR1 and CDR2 (germline): SGHNT, YENEEA. The CDR3 sequence is 12 residues long. This CDR3 is CASSTGTETQYF. The CDR3 DNA reads as TGTGCCAGCAGCACAGGGACAGAGACCCAGTACTTC.

The CDR3 loop is CASSQLRGRSDGYTF. The CDR3 DNA reads TGTGCCAGCAGCCAGTTGAGGGGGAGATCGGATGGCTACACCTTC. The chain combines TRBV3-1 (or the pseudogene TRBV3-2) with TRBJ1-2; tentatively, D is TRBD1 (6 bases). Germline assignment: CDR1 LGHDT and CDR2 YNNKEL (reference sequence). The CDR3 runs to 15 residues. V lost 3 bases, J lost 6 bases, and 17 bases lay in between.

The chain combines TRBV4-3 with TRBJ2-1; D call uncertain. V lost 5 bases, J lost 7 bases, and 12 bases lay in between. CDR3 length: 13 amino acids. Germline V gene lookup returns CDR1 LGHNA and CDR2 YSLEER. The DNA of the CDR3 is TGCGCCAGCAGCGTGGGCTCCCCGAATGAGCAGTTCTTC. It encodes CASSVGSPNEQFF.

This clone was picked up one time. This sequence joins TRBV28 and TRBJ1-1, with 10 nucleotides matching TRBD1. The germline gives CDR1 MDHEN, CDR2 SYDVKM. J gave up 5 bases and V 10 bases, and 7 bases lay outside the gene matches. The CDR3 runs 13 residues. CDR3 in amino acids: CAIMTGGLTEAFF. CDR3 in DNA: TGTGCCATCATGACAGGGGGCTTGACTGAAGCTTTCTTT.

This clone was picked up one time. The chain employs TRBV5-4 and TRBJ2-1, with TRBD2 matching 14 bases. CDR3 length: 16 residues. CDR1 and CDR2 (germline): SGHNT, YYREEE (reference sequence). V lost 4 bases to trimming and J lost 7 bases; unmatched junction nucleotides: 7. The CDR3 region is CASSTPTSGRGNEQFF. The CDR3 nucleotides read TGTGCCAGCAGCACCCCGACTAGCGGGAGGGGTAATGAGCAGTTCTTC.

The genes are TRBV11-2 and TRBJ2-2; the match to TRBD1 covers 11 bases. Germline V lookup: CDR1 SGHAT, CDR2 FQNNGV. V lost 7 bases and J lost 2; bases outside the gene matches: 15. The CDR3 has 19 residues. CDR3 coding DNA: TGTGCCAGCACGCGCGGGACAGGGGGAGGGCGGGCTAACACCGGGGAGCTGTTTTTT. The encoded protein is CASTRGTGGGRANTGELFF.

The J gene is TRBJ2-3, the V gene TRBV7-2; TRBD1 might be the D (5 bases). V was cut by 5 bases and J by 0 bases, with 15 bases left in between. The germline V gene encodes CDR1 SGHTA and CDR2 FQGNSA. This CDR3 contains 16 residues. In DNA form, the CDR3 reads TGTGCCAGCAGCCCGCAAGGGGCAGCTAGCACAGATACGCAGTATTTT. The encoded protein is CASSPQGAASTDTQYF.

The gene calls are TRBV15 and TRBJ1-6; 7 positions agree with TRBD1. Germline-derived CDR1 and CDR2 are LNHNV and YYDKDF (reference sequence). This CDR3 contains 13 residues. Trimming at V came to 9 bases and at J to 8 bases, leaving 7 bases not matched to a gene. The CDR3 DNA reads TGTGCCACTACGGAGACAGGGTATTCACCCCTCCACTTT. It is translated as CATTETGYSPLHF.